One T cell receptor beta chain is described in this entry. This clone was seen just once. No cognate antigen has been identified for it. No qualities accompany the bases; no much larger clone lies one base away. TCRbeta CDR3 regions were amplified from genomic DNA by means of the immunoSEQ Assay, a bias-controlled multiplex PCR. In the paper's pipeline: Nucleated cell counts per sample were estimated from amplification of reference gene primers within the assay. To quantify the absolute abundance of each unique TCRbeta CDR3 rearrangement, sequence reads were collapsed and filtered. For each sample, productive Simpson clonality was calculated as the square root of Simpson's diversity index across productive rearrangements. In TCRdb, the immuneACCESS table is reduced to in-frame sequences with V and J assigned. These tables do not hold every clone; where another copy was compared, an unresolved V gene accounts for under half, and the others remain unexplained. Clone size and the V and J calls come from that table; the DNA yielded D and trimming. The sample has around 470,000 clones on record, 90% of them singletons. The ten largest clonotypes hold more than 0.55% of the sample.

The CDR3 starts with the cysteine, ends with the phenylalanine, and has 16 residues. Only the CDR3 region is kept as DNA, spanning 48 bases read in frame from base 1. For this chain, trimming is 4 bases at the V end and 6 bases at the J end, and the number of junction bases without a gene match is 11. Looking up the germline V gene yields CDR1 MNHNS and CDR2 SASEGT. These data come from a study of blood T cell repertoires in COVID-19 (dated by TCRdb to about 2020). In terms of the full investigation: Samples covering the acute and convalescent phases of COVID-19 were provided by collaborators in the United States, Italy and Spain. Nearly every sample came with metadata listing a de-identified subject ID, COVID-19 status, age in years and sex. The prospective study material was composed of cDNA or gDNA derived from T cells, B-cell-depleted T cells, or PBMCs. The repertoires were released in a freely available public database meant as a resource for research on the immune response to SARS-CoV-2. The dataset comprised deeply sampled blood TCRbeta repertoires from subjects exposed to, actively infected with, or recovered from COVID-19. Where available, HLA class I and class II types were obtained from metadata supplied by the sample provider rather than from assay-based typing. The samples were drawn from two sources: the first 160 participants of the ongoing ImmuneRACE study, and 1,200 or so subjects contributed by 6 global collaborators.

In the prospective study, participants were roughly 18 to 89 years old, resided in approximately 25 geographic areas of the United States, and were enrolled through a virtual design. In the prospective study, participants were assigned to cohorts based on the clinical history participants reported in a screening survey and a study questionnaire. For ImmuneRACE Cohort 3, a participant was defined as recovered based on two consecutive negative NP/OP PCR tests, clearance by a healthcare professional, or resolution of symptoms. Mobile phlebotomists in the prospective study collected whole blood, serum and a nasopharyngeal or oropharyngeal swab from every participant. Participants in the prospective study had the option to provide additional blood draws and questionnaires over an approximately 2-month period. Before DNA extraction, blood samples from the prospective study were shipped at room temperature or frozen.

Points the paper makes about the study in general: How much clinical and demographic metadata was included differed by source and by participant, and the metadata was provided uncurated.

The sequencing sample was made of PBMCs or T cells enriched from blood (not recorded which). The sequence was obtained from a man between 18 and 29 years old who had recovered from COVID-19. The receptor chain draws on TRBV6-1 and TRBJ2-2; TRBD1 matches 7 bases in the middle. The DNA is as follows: TGTGCCAGCAGTGCCGGCGTAGGGGGCGCCGCCGGGGAGCTGTTTTTT. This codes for CASSAGVGGAAGELFF.